What follows are 10 T cell receptor beta chains derived from one specimen sequenced in a study of cytomegalovirus exposure and HLA in healthy donors. PCR used 60 Vbeta primers and 13 Jbeta primers. Sequencing used immunoSEQ multiplex PCR; TCRdb keeps in-frame clones, though not all of them. The sample yields 170,000 or so clones, around 82% seen once. The specimen was PBMCs. Receptor source: a boy between 2 and 10 years old in good health and CMV-seronegative.

This clone has a handful of counts. The V call is TRBV14, the J call TRBJ1-1; 7 positions agree with TRBD1. This CDR3 spans 13 amino acids. The germline V gene has CDR1 SGHDN and CDR2 FVKESK. Trimming cost V 4 bases and J 5 bases; bases outside gene matches: 4. The CDR3 DNA sequence: TGTGCCAGCAGCCTGGGACAGCCGACTGAAGCTTTCTTT. Amino acid sequence: CASSLGQPTEAFF.

V gene TRBV5-1 combines with J gene TRBJ2-7; 10 bases line up with TRBD2. CDR1 and CDR2 (germline): SGHRS, YFSETQ. The J segment lost 3 bases and the V segment lost 3 bases, leaving 6 bases of the junction unmatched. The CDR3 is made up of 15 amino acids. Here the CDR3 DNA reads TGCGCCAGCAGCTCGAGGACTAGCGGAATCTACGAGCAGTACTTC. Its protein product is CASSSRTSGIYEQYF.

The V call is TRBV5-4, the J call TRBJ2-6; D uncertain. Germline-derived CDR1 and CDR2 are SGHNT and YYREEE (reference sequence). CDR3 size: 15 residues. V dropped 0 bases and J dropped 0 bases, with 4 bases sitting between them. CDR3 DNA: TGTGCCAGCAGCTTGGTTCTCTCTGGGGCCAACGTCCTGACTTTC. Protein: CASSLVLSGANVLTF. The full variable domain, with the rest looked up from reference TRBV5-4 and TRBJ2-6, is ETGVTQSPTHLIKTRGQQVTLRCSSQSGHNTVSWYQQALGQGPQFIFQYYREEENGRGNFPPRFSGLQFPNYSSELNVNALELDDSALYLCASSLVLSGANVLTFGAGSRLTVL.

This chain uses TRBV6-5 with TRBJ1-1; D possibly corresponds to TRBD1 (6 bases). CDR3 size: 14 residues. V was clipped by 7 bases and J by 4 bases, with 16 bases between them. Germline V gene sequence: CDR1 MNHEY, CDR2 SVGAGI. CDR3 sequence: CASKRDNGGTEAFF. The CDR3 region has the DNA TGTGCCAGCAAGAGGGACAATGGGGGCACTGAAGCTTTCTTT.

The V call is TRBV13, the J call TRBJ1-4, with 7 bases fitting TRBD1. V gave up 3 bases and J gave up 8 bases; unmatched junction bases: 3. Germline CDR1 is PRHDT and CDR2 is FYEKMQ (reference sequence). The CDR3 spans 13 residues. The CDR3 loop is CASSFRGDEKLFF. The CDR3 bases are TGTGCCAGCAGCTTCAGGGGGGACGAAAAACTGTTTTTT.

This chain links TRBV7-6 with TRBJ2-2; no definite D call. CDR3 length: 14 amino acids. The germline V gene has CDR1 SGHVS and CDR2 FNYEAQ. Deletions cut 1 base from V and 4 bases from J, with 7 bases between. The CDR3: CASSLEPGTGELFF. CDR3 coding DNA: TGTGCCAGCAGCTTAGAACCGGGCACCGGGGAGCTGTTTTTT.

This clone was counted a single time. The chain joins TRBV7-9 to TRBJ2-7; D is possibly TRBD2 (6 bases). The CDR3 runs 14 residues. The germline gives CDR1 SEHNR, CDR2 FQNEAQ (reference sequence). The V gene lost 1 base and the J gene lost 6 bases, with 13 bases spanning the gap. CDR3: CASSLGGAGLEQYF. In nucleotides, the CDR3 is TGTGCCAGCAGCTTAGGGGGTGCGGGGCTCGAGCAGTACTTC.

This clone was observed a few times. The gene calls are TRBV7-6 and TRBJ1-2; 8 bases fit TRBD1. This CDR3 has 14 residues. The V segment lost 4 bases and the J segment 5 bases; nucleotides outside the gene matches: 6. The germline V gene has CDR1 SGHVS and CDR2 FNYEAQ. The CDR3 sequence: CASSSDRGKYGYTF. CDR3 coding DNA: TGTGCCAGCAGCTCCGACAGGGGCAAATATGGCTACACCTTC.

CDR3 protein: CAWGGDEQFF. CDR3 DNA: TGCGCCTGGGGCGGGGATGAGCAGTTCTTC. The chain carries TRBV4-1 and TRBJ2-1, with D possibly being TRBD2 (6 bases). Germline V CDR1 and CDR2: MGHRA, YSYEKL. CDR3 length: 10 residues. V lost 11 bases and J 8 bases, leaving 10 bases between the germline ends.

The chain carries TRBV4-2 and TRBJ2-1; 11 nucleotides align to TRBD2. The germline CDR1 and CDR2 sequences are LGHNA and YNFKEQ. CDR3 length equals 16 residues. The J segment lost 7 bases and the V segment lost 0 bases, leaving 5 bases of the junction unmatched. CDR3 region: CASSQDRLAGGNEQFF. The CDR3 DNA follows: TGTGCCAGCAGCCAAGATCGTCTAGCGGGAGGAAATGAGCAGTTCTTC.